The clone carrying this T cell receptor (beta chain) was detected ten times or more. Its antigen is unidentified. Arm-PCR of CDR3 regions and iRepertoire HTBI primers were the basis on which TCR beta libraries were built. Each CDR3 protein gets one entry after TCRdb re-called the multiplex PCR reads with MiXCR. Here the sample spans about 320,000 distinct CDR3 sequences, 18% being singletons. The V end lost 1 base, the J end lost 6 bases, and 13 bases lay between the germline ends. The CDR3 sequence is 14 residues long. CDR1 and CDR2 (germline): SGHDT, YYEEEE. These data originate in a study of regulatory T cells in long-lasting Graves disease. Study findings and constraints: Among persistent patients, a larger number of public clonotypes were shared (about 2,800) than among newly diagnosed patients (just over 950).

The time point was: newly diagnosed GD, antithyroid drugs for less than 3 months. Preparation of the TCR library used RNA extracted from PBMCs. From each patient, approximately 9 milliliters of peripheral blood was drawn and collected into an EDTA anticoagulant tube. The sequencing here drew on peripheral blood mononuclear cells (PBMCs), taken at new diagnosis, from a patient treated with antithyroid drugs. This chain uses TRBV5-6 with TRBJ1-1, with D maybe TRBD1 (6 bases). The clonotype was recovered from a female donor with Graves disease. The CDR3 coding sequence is TGTGCCAGCAGCTTGCCCGAGAGGGGGTCTGAAGCTTTCTTT. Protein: CASSLPERGSEAFF.